This T cell receptor (beta chain) derives from a study of beta chain features in type 1 diabetes. A heparinised blood draw that averaged approximately 110 mL was obtained once from each donor. Details on this clone: Its target is unknown.

Expressed TCRB transcripts were sequenced because the entire RNA isolate underwent reverse transcription. This table comes from immunoSEQ multiplex PCR, and its TCRdb copy is limited to in-frame clones, with some not included. The sample holds some 900,000 clones, roughly 15% seen once. Per the germline V gene, CDR1 is MNHEY and CDR2 is SVGAGI. Trimming at V came to 5 bases and at J to 2 bases, leaving 6 bases not matched to a gene. CDR3 length: 14 residues. Study-level findings and limits: PCR might show a preference for shorter templates, equally across patients and controls. In type 1 diabetes patients, VDJ junctions had fewer insertions; deletions at these junctions were more frequent.

Sample: naive CD4+ T cells from blood. The gene calls are TRBV6-5 and TRBJ2-7, with 7 positions matching TRBD1. The TCR originated in a woman aged 18-35 years in good health. DNA of the CDR3: TGTGCCAGCAGTCGTCGACAGGGTCCCTACGAGCAGTACTTC. The encoded protein is CASSRRQGPYEQYF.